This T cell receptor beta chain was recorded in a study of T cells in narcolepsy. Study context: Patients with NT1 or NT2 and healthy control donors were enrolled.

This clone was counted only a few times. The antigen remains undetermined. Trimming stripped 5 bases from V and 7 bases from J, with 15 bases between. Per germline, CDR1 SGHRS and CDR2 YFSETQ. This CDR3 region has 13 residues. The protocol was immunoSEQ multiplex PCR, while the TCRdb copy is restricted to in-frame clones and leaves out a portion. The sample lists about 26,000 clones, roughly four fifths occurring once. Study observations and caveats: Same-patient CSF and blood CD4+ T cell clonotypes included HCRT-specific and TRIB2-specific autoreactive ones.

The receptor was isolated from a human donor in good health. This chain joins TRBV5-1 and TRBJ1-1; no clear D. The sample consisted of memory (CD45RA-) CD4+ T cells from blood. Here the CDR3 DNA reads TGCGCCAGCAGTCGTGCGCTCAGTGATGAAGCTTTCTTT. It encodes CASSRALSDEAFF.